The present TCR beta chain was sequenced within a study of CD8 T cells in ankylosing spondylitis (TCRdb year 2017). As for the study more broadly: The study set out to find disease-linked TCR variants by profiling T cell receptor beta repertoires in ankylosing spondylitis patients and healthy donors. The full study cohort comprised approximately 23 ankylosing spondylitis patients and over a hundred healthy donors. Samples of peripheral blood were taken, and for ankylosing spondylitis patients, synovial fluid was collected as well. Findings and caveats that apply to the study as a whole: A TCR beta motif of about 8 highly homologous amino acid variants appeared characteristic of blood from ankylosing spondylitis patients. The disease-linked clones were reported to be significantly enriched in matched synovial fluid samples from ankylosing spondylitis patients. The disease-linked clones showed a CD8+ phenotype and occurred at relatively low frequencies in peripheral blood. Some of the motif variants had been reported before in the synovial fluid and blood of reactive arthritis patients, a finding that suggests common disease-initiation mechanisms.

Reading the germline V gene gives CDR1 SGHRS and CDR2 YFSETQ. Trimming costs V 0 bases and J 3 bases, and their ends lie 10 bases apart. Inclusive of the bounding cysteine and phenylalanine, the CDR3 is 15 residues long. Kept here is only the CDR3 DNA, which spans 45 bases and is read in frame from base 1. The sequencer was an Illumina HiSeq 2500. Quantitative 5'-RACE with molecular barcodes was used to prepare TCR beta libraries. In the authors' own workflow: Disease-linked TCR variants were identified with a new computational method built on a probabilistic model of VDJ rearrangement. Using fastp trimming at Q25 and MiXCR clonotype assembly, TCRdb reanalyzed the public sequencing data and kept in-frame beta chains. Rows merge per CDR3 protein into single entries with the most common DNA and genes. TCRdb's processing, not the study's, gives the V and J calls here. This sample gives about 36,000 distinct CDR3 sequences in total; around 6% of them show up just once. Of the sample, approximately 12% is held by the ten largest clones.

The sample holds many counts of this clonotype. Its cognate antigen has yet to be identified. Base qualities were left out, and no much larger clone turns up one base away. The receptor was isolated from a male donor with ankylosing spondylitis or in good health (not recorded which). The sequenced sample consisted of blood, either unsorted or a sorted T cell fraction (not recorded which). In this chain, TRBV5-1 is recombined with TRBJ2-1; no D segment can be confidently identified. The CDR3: CASSLEDLGYNEQFF. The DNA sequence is TGCGCCAGCAGCTTGGAGGATCTGGGCTACAATGAGCAGTTCTTC. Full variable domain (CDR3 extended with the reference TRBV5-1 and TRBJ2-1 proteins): KAGVTQTPRYLIKTRGQQVTLSCSPISGHRSVSWYQQTPGQGLQFLFEYFSETQRNKGNFPGRFSGRQFSNSRSEMNVSTLELGDSALYLCASSLEDLGYNEQFFGPGTRLTVL.